The rows below give T cell receptor beta chains drawn from one sample of a study of cytomegalovirus exposure and HLA in healthy donors. Measured with immunoSEQ multiplex PCR; TCRdb has only the in-frame clones, and not every one. The sample carries over 120,000 clones, around 73% recorded once. Sequencing was performed on PBMCs. The receptors were gathered from a female donor in good health and CMV-seronegative. Both conserved end residues are trimmed from each CDR3.

j_call v_call cdr3_aa
TRBJ2-3 TRBV2 ASSETLPQY
TRBJ2-7 TRBV15 AVGQDTNYEQY
TRBJ1-4 TRBV2 ASTSLSPRTNEKLF
TRBJ1-4 TRBV25-1 ASSRTGLEKLF
TRBJ1-1 TRBV12-5 ASGLGQGKNTEAF
TRBJ2-1 TRBV30 AWTPGQGHHEQF
TRBJ1-5 TRBV18 ASSAGGSHQPQH
TRBJ2-2 TRBV6-6 ASSPSWGRGDGELF
TRBJ1-5 TRBV12-2 ASRLDRWSNQPQH
TRBJ2-7 TRBV19 ASSPGQGGEQY
TRBJ2-1 TRBV4-2 ASSQGDRGNYNEQF
TRBJ2-2 TRBV14 ASSRDRARFSTGELF
TRBJ2-7 TRBV15 ATSRDEAGLGEQY
TRBJ1-3 TRBV4-3 ASSQERETGNTIY
TRBJ2-7 TRBV5-1 ASSPSQRSTYEQY
TRBJ2-5 TRBV9 ASSVGAETQY
TRBJ2-3 TRBV10-1 ASSQDERGTDTQY
TRBJ2-7 TRBV7-6 ASSLGGSAGTYEQY
TRBJ2-2 TRBV30 AWNRPTRNTGELF
TRBJ2-3 TRBV21-1 ASSRLRTSGSTQPSTDTQY
TRBJ1-4 TRBV2 ASSVGRRATNEKLF
TRBJ2-4 TRBV6-5 ASSTVVAKNIQY
TRBJ1-6 TRBV2 ATAFRRGVSPLH
TRBJ2-5 TRBV27 ASRRDRGPGNQETQY
TRBJ2-1 TRBV28 ASRPTGTPSFGEQF
TRBJ1-1 TRBV19 ASSIGEAWTEAF
TRBJ2-3 TRBV28 ASSLWGAEQDTQY
TRBJ2-5 TRBV5-1 ASSLEGAQETQY
TRBJ2-5 TRBV28 ASSMTGRVEETQY
TRBJ1-1 TRBV7-9 ASSHRGELEAF
TRBJ2-2 TRBV19 ASSIGPGYTGELF
TRBJ2-7 TRBV6-5 ASSYGLAGYYEQY
TRBJ1-1 TRBV9 ASSVRQENTEAF
TRBJ1-2 TRBV25-1 ASSGTGQGGYT
TRBJ2-5 TRBV4-3 ASSQELAVIETQY
TRBJ2-3 TRBV29-1 SVERGISTDTQY
TRBJ1-1 TRBV6-5 ASSYSRLGNTEAF
TRBJ1-1 TRBV5-1 ASSLYETGRTEAF
TRBJ2-7 TRBV7-9 ASSLVDRTSGGNYEQY
TRBJ1-2 TRBV6-5 AIRTGGGGGYT
TRBJ1-3 TRBV2 ASSLTGSGNTIY
TRBJ2-3 TRBV11-1 ASSLPTDTQY
TRBJ2-1 TRBV29-1 SVVRGNNEQF
TRBJ2-5 TRBV28 ASSRRLAGGPIGETQY
TRBJ1-4 TRBV21-1 ASSQGTLTPNEKLF
TRBJ2-1 TRBV5-4 ASSSRFAKSGVSYNEQF
TRBJ1-1 TRBV4-1 ASSPGGQGRTEAF
TRBJ2-1 TRBV29-1 SVEGWAGAVNEQF
TRBJ1-2 TRBV6-6 ATRRQAANNYGYT
TRBJ1-4 TRBV5-4 ASSLSGVQEKLF